The clone carrying this T cell receptor beta chain appeared a few times. Its antigen is not known. Using immunoSEQ multiplex PCR, the repertoire was profiled, and TCRdb retains in-frame clones only, with some absent. The repertoire holds 85,000 to 90,000 clones, with about 87% as singletons. These data come from a study of radiotherapy plus CTLA-4 blockade in lung cancer. The length of the CDR3 is 15 residues. General study findings and limits: Radiotherapy was combined with ipilimumab, and tumor-derived TCR clones then expanded in blood.

This rearrangement joins TRBV21-1 to TRBJ2-7; the table names TRBD1, a call not compared with the DNA. TRBV21-1 is a pseudogene. This clonotype was obtained from a human donor with non-small cell lung cancer that progressed on radiotherapy plus ipilimumab. The material was peripheral blood, obtained from a patient treated with radiotherapy plus ipilimumab. The CDR3 spells CASSFRDRGAYEQYF. CDR3 coding DNA: TGTGCCAGCAGCTTCCGGGACAGGGGCGCCTACGAGCAGTACTTC.